This entry describes one T cell receptor beta chain. Sequencing was performed with immunoSEQ multiplex PCR; in TCRdb, only in-frame clones are kept and a portion is missing. The sample includes around 95,000 clones, around 89% of them seen just once. This sample is part of a study of OX40 agonist ivuxolimab in advanced cancers. This receptor was taken from an adult with an advanced solid tumor such as melanoma, head and neck, liver or kidney cancer. The sample here was CD4+ or CD8+ T cells sorted from blood, taken in a trial of the OX40 agonist ivuxolimab.

The CDR3 DNA follows: TGTGCCAGTAGGGGTCCCACTTCGCACTACGAGCAGTACTTC. It is translated as CASRGPTSHYEQYF. The chain uses TRBV14 and TRBJ2-7; tentative D call: TRBD1 (5 bases). Germline V lookup: CDR1 SGHDN, CDR2 FVKESK. This CDR3 is 14 amino acids long. Trimming took 9 bases from V and 3 from J, leaving 18 bases between them.